Reported below is one T cell receptor beta chain. The sample originates from a study of shared clonotypes between healthy human individuals. Trimming took off 4 bases at V and 6 bases at J, with 10 bases between the two ends. This CDR3 is built from 12 residues. CDR1 is MDHEN, CDR2 SYDVKM, per germline. Only in-frame clones appear in the TCRdb table, and some are missing; sequencing was by immunoSEQ multiplex PCR. The data hold some 1,900,000 clones, with about 95% observed a single time. Naive CD8 cells were CD45RO-negative, positively selected for CCR7, excluding terminally differentiated effector memory CD45RA+ cells.

The sequencing sample was made of naive CD8+ T cells sorted from blood. The J gene is TRBJ2-7, the V gene TRBV28, with D perhaps matching TRBD1 (6 bases). The clonotype comes from a man between 18 and 35 years old in good health. DNA for the CDR3: TGTGCCAGCAGTTCGGACAGTAGCGAGCAGTACTTC. Translated: CASSSDSSEQYF. The full variable domain, in which reference TRBV28 and TRBJ2-7 provide the parts outside the CDR3, is DVKVTQSSRYLVKRTGEKVFLECVQDMDHENMFWYRQDPGLGLRLIYFSYDVKMKEKGDIPEGYSVSREKKERFSLILESASTNQTSMYLCASSSDSSEQYFGPGTRLTVT.